At least ten counts were recorded for the clone carrying this T cell receptor (beta chain). TCRdb re-derived calls from the RT-PCR reads in MiXCR, one entry per CDR3 protein. The sample has about 700,000 distinct CDR3 sequences, about 14% seen once. V was cut by 4 bases and J by 1 base, with 15 bases left in between. This CDR3 spans 15 amino acids. The germline V gene has CDR1 SQVTM and CDR2 ANQGSEA. J is TRBJ2-3 and V is TRBV29-1; the D gene could be TRBD1 or TRBD2 (5 bases each). The sequenced material came from memory CD4+ T cells from blood. The clonotype was recovered from a female donor in good health, serving as a healthy control. In DNA, the CDR3 is TGCAGCGTTGCACGGGCAGGGAGCGGCACAGATACGCAGTATTTT. Amino acids: CSVARAGSGTDTQYF.